This T cell receptor (beta chain) was sequenced in a study of T cell repertoires in cytomegalovirus infection. Study in general: Public TCR beta signatures were indicative of both CMV infection and a matching HLA type. Study outcomes and limitations: Summed frequency of shared TCR beta families picked out CMV carriers who also had the relevant HLA.

This clonotype was seen a few times. Its target is unknown. The CDR3 contains 13 residues. Germline values: CDR1 LNHDA, CDR2 SQIVND (reference sequence). The V and J ends lost 3 bases and 2 bases respectively, with 8 bases between them. MiXCR, run by TCRdb on the reads, gives a single entry per CDR3 protein. There are about 150,000 distinct CDR3 sequences in the sample; 23% occur only once, and approximately 10% lies in the top ten. The sample was PBMCs. The V and J genes are TRBV19 and TRBJ2-7; D remains ambiguous. This clonotype originated in a human donor in good health (CMV status not recorded). Some clones in this sample may be carry-over from other donors' samples. The CDR3 DNA follows: TGTGCCAGTAGTATCGCACAGACCTACGAGCAGTACTTC. Its protein is CASSIAQTYEQYF.